This is a list of T cell receptor beta chains from one sample in a study of T cell responses to AZD1222 COVID-19 vaccine. Data came from immunoSEQ multiplex PCR; TCRdb stores just in-frame clones and leaves some out. The sample lists 140,000 to 150,000 clones; about nine tenths were seen once. The starting material was peripheral blood, obtained 28 days after the second AZD1222 dose. All receptors derive from an adult who received the AZD1222 COVID-19 vaccine. CDR3s include the opening cysteine and the closing phenylalanine or tryptophan. D genes are given only for firm matches. A clone size is listed for some rows: how often the clone was seen (once, few, many), or a class if it is expanded.

J gene | V gene | clone size | D gene | CDR3 DNA | CDR3 protein
TRBJ2-7 | TRBV2 | NA | NA | TGTGCCAGCAGCCCTGGATATACCTACGAGCAGTACTTC | CASSPGYTYEQYF
TRBJ2-6 | TRBV6-5 | NA | NA | TGTGCCAGCAGTTTGAAGACCCAGGCTGGGGCCAACGTCCTGACTTTC | CASSLKTQAGANVLTF
TRBJ1-5 | TRBV7-2 | NA | NA | TGTGCCAGCAGCTTAGGAGGTCTCGTCGATCAGCCCCAGCATTTT | CASSLGGLVDQPQHF
TRBJ2-7 | TRBV11-3 | NA | NA | TGTGCCACCGGGGGGCGGAGGTCCGGAGGTGGGTACGAGCAGTACTTC | CATGGRRSGGGYEQYF
TRBJ1-2 | TRBV10-3 | NA | TRBD1 | TGTGCCATCAGTGAGAGACAGGGGGTCGGCTATGGCTACACCTTC | CAISERQGVGYGYTF
TRBJ1-2 | TRBV10-3 | NA | TRBD1 | TGTGCCATCAGTCGAACGCAGGGGGCCGATAACTATGGCTACACCTTC | CAISRTQGADNYGYTF
TRBJ1-5 | TRBV6-5 | NA | NA | TGTGCCAGCAGGTTGGAGAGCAATCAGCCCCAGCATTTT | CASRLESNQPQHF
TRBJ2-2 | TRBV11-3 | NA | TRBD1 | TGTGCCAGCAGCTACCGGTGGGACAGGGGGGTCACCGGGGAGCTGTTTTTT | CASSYRWDRGVTGELFF
TRBJ1-4 | TRBV30 | NA | NA | TGTGCCTGGAGTGGAGACGGGACGGTCGTCGGAAAACTGTTTTTT | CAWSGDGTVVGKLFF
TRBJ2-7 | TRBV6-5 | NA | NA | TGTGCCAGCAGTTACGGTAGACTGATCTCCTACGAGCAGTACTTC | CASSYGRLISYEQYF
TRBJ1-3 | TRBV7-2 | once | NA | TGTGCCAGCAGCTTACACCAGATTTACTCTGGAAACACCATATATTTT | CASSLHQIYSGNTIYF
TRBJ2-1 | TRBV5-1 | NA | TRBD1 | TGCGCCAGCAGCTTCCCGGGACAGGGCTACAATGAGCAGTTCTTC | CASSFPGQGYNEQFF
TRBJ2-7 | TRBV29-1 | NA | NA | TGCAGCGTTGAAGCCGGACAGACGTCCTACGAGCAGTACTTC | CSVEAGQTSYEQYF
TRBJ2-4 | TRBV11-2 | NA | NA | TGTGCCAGCAGCCCATCCTTTCCGTTTTCCAGGGACATTCAGTACTTC | CASSPSFPFSRDIQYF
TRBJ2-1 | TRBV6-4 | NA | TRBD1 | TGTGCCAGCAGTGACAGGGGGCCCTACAATGAGCAGTTCTTC | CASSDRGPYNEQFF
TRBJ1-6 | TRBV27 | NA | NA | TGTGCCAGCAGTTCGACAGCTGATAATTCACCCCTCCACTTT | CASSSTADNSPLHF
TRBJ2-1 | TRBV5-1 | NA | TRBD1 | TGCGCCAGCAGCCGGACAGGGGGCAACAATGAGCAGTTCTTC | CASSRTGGNNEQFF
TRBJ1-5 | TRBV6-5 | once | NA | TGTGCCAGCAGATCAACGGCGTCTCAGCCCCAGCATTTT | CASRSTASQPQHF
TRBJ2-1 | TRBV7-3 | NA | TRBD2 | TGTGCCAGCAGCTTAACCCCTAGCGGGAGGTACAATGAGCAGTTCTTC | CASSLTPSGRYNEQFF
TRBJ2-1 | TRBV24-1 | NA | NA | TGTGCCACCAGTGATTTTAGGGGGAGTGTTAAGTTCTTC | CATSDFRGSVKFF
TRBJ1-1 | TRBV9 | NA | NA | TGTGCCAGCAGCGTAGAGGGCATGGGGAGAGCTTTCTTT | CASSVEGMGRAFF
TRBJ1-2 | TRBV7-9 | NA | TRBD1 | TGTGCCAGCAGCTCCGGGACAGGGGTGGTAGGCTATGGCTACACCTTC | CASSSGTGVVGYGYTF
TRBJ1-5 | TRBV30 | NA | NA | TGTGCCTGGAGTCCTACCCCGGGACACCCGAATCAGCCCCAGCATTTT | CAWSPTPGHPNQPQHF
TRBJ1-4 | TRBV11-2 | NA | NA | TGTGCCAGCAGCTTAGAGGGGGGAATGCCTAATGAAAAACTGTTTTTT | CASSLEGGMPNEKLFF
TRBJ2-3 | TRBV7-8 | NA | TRBD2 | TGTGCCAGCAGTCCCCGGGGGGGCAGGACAGATACGCAGTATTTT | CASSPRGGRTDTQYF